The 3 T cell receptor beta chains presented below share a single source sample, sequenced in a study of shared clonotypes between healthy human individuals. The data were produced by immunoSEQ multiplex PCR, yet TCRdb's version contains in-frame clones alone and is incomplete. The sample carries roughly 2.5 million clones, 90% to 95% recorded once. The material sequenced was naive CD4+ T cells sorted from blood. Subset defined: CD45RA+ positively selected. The receptors originated from a man younger than 30 in good health.

V usage is TRBV2 and J usage is TRBJ1-5; tentative D call: TRBD1 (6 bases). In germline, CDR1 is SNHLY, CDR2 FYNNEI. The V end was cut by 4 bases, the J end by 6 bases, with 19 bases between. CDR3 length: 16 residues. This chain's CDR3 is CASSAGPRGASQPQHF. Here the CDR3 DNA reads TGTGCCAGCAGTGCAGGACCAAGGGGGGCGAGTCAGCCCCAGCATTTT.

This chain links TRBV4-1 with TRBJ2-7; 8 nucleotides agree with TRBD2. CDR3 length equals 16 residues. Germline V CDR1 and CDR2: MGHRA, YSYEKL. Germline trimming cut 1 base from V and 4 bases from J; bases unmatched to any gene: 9. This chain's CDR3 is CASSQVMRGAGYEQYF. The CDR3 DNA reads TGCGCCAGCAGCCAAGTAATGCGGGGGGCAGGGTACGAGCAGTACTTC.

The chain recombines TRBV6-6 with TRBJ1-2; possibly TRBD1 for D (6 bases). Germline V gives CDR1 MNHNY, CDR2 SVGAGI (reference sequence). This CDR3 is built from 13 residues. The V and J ends lost 5 bases and 4 bases respectively, with 11 bases between them. CDR3 protein: CASSDQGTYGYTF. The CDR3 nucleotides read TGTGCCAGCAGTGATCAGGGGACCTATGGCTACACCTTC.